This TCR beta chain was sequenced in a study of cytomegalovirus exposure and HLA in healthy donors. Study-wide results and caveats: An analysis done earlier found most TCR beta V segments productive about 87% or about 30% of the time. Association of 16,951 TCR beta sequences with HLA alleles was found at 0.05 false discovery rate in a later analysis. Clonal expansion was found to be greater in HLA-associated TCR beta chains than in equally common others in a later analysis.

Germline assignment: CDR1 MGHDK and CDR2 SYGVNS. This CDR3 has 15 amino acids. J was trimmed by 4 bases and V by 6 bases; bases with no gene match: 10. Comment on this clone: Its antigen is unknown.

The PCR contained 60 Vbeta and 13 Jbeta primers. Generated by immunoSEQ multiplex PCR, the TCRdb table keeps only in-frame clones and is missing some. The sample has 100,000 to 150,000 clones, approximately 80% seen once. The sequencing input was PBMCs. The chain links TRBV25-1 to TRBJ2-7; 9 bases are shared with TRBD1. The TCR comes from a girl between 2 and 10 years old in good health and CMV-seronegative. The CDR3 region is CASSDWGTGLYEQYF. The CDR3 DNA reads TGTGCCAGCAGCGACTGGGGGACAGGGCTGTACGAGCAGTACTTC.